The sequence of this TCR beta chain was determined in a study of T-cell reconstitution after alpha-beta-depleted transplantation in children. This clonotype has just a few counts. Its cognate antigen is unknown. The authors prepared the TCRbeta library with unique molecular identifiers. TCRdb reanalysed the PCR reads using MiXCR and keeps one entry per CDR3 protein. The repertoire consists of 780,000 or so distinct CDR3 sequences, with about 16% occurring once and the leading ten covering roughly 4.8%. Study conclusions and caveats: Alpha-beta T cells present about two months after transplant were reported to originate from several hundred expanded graft clones.

Germline V gene sequence: CDR1 LNHDA, CDR2 SQIVND (reference sequence). The V gene end was trimmed by 3 bases and the J gene end by 6 bases; junction bases not matched to a gene: 5. The CDR3 is 14 amino acids. This TCR was sampled from a male patient younger than 18 who had a stem cell transplant for acute lymphoblastic leukemia, so the T cells may come from the graft donor. The V call is TRBV19, the J call TRBJ2-4; the match to TRBD2 covers 7 bases. Specimen: PBMCs, mostly from graft donor cells, collected 360 days after TCRalphabeta/CD19-depleted stem cell transplant. As DNA, the CDR3 is TGTGCCAGTAGTATTCCAGGGAGGGGAAACATTCAGTACTTC. The encoded protein is CASSIPGRGNIQYF.